This is a list of T cell receptor beta chains from one sample in a study of cytomegalovirus exposure and HLA in healthy donors. Profiled with immunoSEQ multiplex PCR; TCRdb holds only in-frame clones, not every one. The sample comprises about 140,000 clones, 75% to 80% of which are singletons, and approximately 2% rests with the top ten. The specimen was PBMCs. Receptor source: a man aged 25-40 years in good health and CMV-seronegative. Both conserved end residues are part of each CDR3. D genes are given only for firm matches. Some rows mark clone size as missing; the rest say once, few, many or name a class of expanded clone.

D gene	clone size	V gene	J gene	CDR3 protein	CDR3 DNA
TRBD1	-	TRBV10-1	TRBJ2-7	CASSRGQGTTYEQYF	TGCGCCAGCAGCCGGGGACAGGGCACTACCTACGAGCAGTACTTC
TRBD2	-	TRBV2	TRBJ2-5	CASSEALASGRDPGTQYF	TGTGCCAGCAGTGAAGCGCTGGCTAGCGGGAGGGATCCTGGGACCCAGTACTTC
-	-	TRBV5-1	TRBJ2-4	CASSPYTLHAKNIQYF	TGCGCCAGCAGCCCATACACCCTTCACGCCAAAAACATTCAGTACTTC
TRBD1	-	TRBV6-4	TRBJ2-3	CASSEGGTGSDTQYF	TGTGCCAGCAGTGAGGGGGGGACAGGGTCAGATACGCAGTATTTT
TRBD2	-	TRBV5-1	TRBJ2-3	CASSLEPGGGGDTQYF	TGCGCCAGCAGCTTGGAACCGGGAGGGGGTGGAGATACGCAGTATTTT
-	-	TRBV19	TRBJ2-3	CASSIRGTSTDTQYF	TGTGCCAGTAGTATAAGGGGCACTAGCACAGATACGCAGTATTTT
TRBD2	-	TRBV15	TRBJ2-3	CATAPRREGTDTQYF	TGTGCCACCGCCCCGCGGCGGGAGGGCACAGATACGCAGTATTTT
TRBD2	-	TRBV29-1	TRBJ2-7	CSVAGLAGTYEQYF	TGCAGCGTCGCAGGACTAGCGGGGACCTACGAGCAGTACTTC
TRBD2	-	TRBV25-1	TRBJ2-7	CASSVWSGRAVDEQYF	TGTGCCAGCAGTGTATGGAGCGGGAGGGCCGTCGACGAGCAGTACTTC
-	-	TRBV2	TRBJ1-5	CASSGEQINQPQHF	TGTGCCAGCAGTGGCGAACAGATTAATCAGCCCCAGCATTTT
TRBD1	-	TRBV7-8	TRBJ1-1	CASSVDRIGNTEAFF	TGTGCCAGCAGCGTGGACAGGATTGGGAACACTGAAGCTTTCTTT
TRBD1	once	TRBV18	TRBJ2-7	CASSPGQNYEQYF	TGTGCCAGCTCCCCGGGACAGAACTACGAGCAGTACTTC
TRBD2	-	TRBV27	TRBJ2-7	CASRTGGQEQYF	TGTGCCAGCAGGACGGGAGGGCAAGAGCAGTACTTC
-	-	TRBV5-1	TRBJ2-2	CASSLVGEPRNTGELFF	TGCGCCAGCAGCTTGGTGGGAGAACCGAGGAACACCGGGGAGCTGTTTTTT
TRBD2	-	TRBV7-6	TRBJ2-1	CASDGLAGAYNEQFF	TGTGCCAGCGATGGACTAGCGGGAGCATACAATGAGCAGTTCTTC
-	-	TRBV5-1	TRBJ2-2	CASSPLGGIFTGELFF	TGCGCCAGCAGCCCTTTGGGGGGAATTTTCACCGGGGAGCTGTTTTTT
TRBD2	-	TRBV7-2	TRBJ2-3	CASSLGLAGVGADTQYF	TGTGCCAGCAGCTTAGGTCTAGCGGGGGTCGGAGCAGATACGCAGTATTTT
TRBD2	-	TRBV28	TRBJ2-1	CASSLNWGLAGVDEQFF	TGTGCCAGCAGTTTAAATTGGGGACTAGCGGGAGTGGATGAGCAGTTCTTC
TRBD1	-	TRBV10-1	TRBJ2-5	CARSWGQGRETQYF	TGCGCCCGATCCTGGGGACAGGGGAGGGAGACCCAGTACTTC
-	few	TRBV7-3	TRBJ2-1	CASSSQRSSYNEQFF	TGTGCCAGCAGCTCCCAGCGGAGCTCCTACAATGAGCAGTTCTTC
TRBD1	few	TRBV10-3	TRBJ2-5	CAIGSGTGARETQYF	TGTGCCATCGGATCGGGGACAGGGGCGCGGGAGACCCAGTACTTC
-	once	TRBV6-5	TRBJ2-2	CASSLTGYAGELFF	TGTGCCAGCAGCCTTACAGGGTACGCCGGGGAGCTGTTTTTT